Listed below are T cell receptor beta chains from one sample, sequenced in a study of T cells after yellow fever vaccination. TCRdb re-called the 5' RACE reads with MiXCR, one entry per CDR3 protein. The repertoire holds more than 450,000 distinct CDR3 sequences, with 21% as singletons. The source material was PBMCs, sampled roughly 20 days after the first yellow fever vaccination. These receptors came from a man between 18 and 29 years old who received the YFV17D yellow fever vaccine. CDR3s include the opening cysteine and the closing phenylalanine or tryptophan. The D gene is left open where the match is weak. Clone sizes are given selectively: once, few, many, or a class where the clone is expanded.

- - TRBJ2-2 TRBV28 TGTGCCTCCTCCGGGGAGCTGTTTTTT CASSGELFF
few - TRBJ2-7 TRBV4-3 TGCGCCAGCAGCCAAGCAACAGACTCCTACGAGCAGTACTTC CASSQATDSYEQYF
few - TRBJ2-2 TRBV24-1 TGTGCCACCAGTGATTGGGCAGGGAAGAACACCGGGGAGCTGTTTTTT CATSDWAGKNTGELFF
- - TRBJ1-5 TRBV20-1 TGCAGTGCTAGACCACCCGGGGGCGCCCCTCAGCCCCAGCATTTT CSARPPGGAPQPQHF
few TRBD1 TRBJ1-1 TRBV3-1 TGTGCCAGCAGCCAAACAGGGGGCTCTTCGAACACTGAAGCTTTCTTT CASSQTGGSSNTEAFF
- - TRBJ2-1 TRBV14 TGTGCCAGCAGCCAAGATCCAAGTGTTTGGGCCTACAATGAGCAGTTCTTC CASSQDPSVWAYNEQFF
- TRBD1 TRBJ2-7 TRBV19 TGTGCCAGTACCTCGCAAGGACAGGGACGGTACGAGCAGTACTTC CASTSQGQGRYEQYF
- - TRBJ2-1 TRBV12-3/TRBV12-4 TGTGCCAGCAGTGGCTCGGGGCCCTCCTACAATGAGCAGTTCTTC CASSGSGPSYNEQFF
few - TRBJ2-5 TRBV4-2 TGTGCCAGCAGCCAAGATCCGACAAAAGGGGAGACCCAGTACTTC CASSQDPTKGETQYF
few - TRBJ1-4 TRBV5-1 TGCGCCAGCAGCTTGTCCCCAGGGCCAGGAAAACGTCGGGAAAAACTGTTTTTT CASSLSPGPGKRREKLFF
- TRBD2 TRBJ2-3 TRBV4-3 TGCGCCAGCAGCCAAGATACCCTAGCGGGGGGTGGGGATACGCAGTATTTT CASSQDTLAGGGDTQYF
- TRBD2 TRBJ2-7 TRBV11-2 TGTGCCAGCAGCTTAGAAGGTAGCGGGGGACCCTACGAGCAGTACTTC CASSLEGSGGPYEQYF
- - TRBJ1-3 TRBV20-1 TGCAGTGCCTATTGGGTAGCCGGAAACACCATATATTTT CSAYWVAGNTIYF
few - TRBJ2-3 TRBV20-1 TGCAGTGCTAGAGATGCATCGACCACAGATACGCAGTATTTT CSARDASTTDTQYF
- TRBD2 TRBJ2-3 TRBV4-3 TGCGCCAGCAGCCTTTTAACCCCGACTAGCGGGACCGCAGATACGCAGTATTTT CASSLLTPTSGTADTQYF
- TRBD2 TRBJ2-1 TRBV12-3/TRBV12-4 TGTGCCAGCAGCCTCACGGGACTAGCGGATTATGAGCAGTTCTTC CASSLTGLADYEQFF
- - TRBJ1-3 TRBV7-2 TGTGCCAGCAGCTTAGATTATACGGGTGGAAACACCATATATTTT CASSLDYTGGNTIYF
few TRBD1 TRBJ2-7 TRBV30 TGTGCCTGTAAGGGGGCCCGCTACGAGCAGTACTTC CACKGARYEQYF
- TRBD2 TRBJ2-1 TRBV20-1 TGCAGTGCTAGTCTAGCGGGAGGGGAGAATGAGCAGTTCTTC CSASLAGGENEQFF
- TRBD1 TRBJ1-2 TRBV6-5 TGTGCCAGCAGTTACTCCGGGACAGGGGACTATGGCTACACCTTC CASSYSGTGDYGYTF
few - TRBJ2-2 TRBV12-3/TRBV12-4 TGTGCCAGCAGTTACCACCGGGAGCTGTTTTTT CASSYHRELFF
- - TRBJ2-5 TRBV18 TGTGCCAGCTCACCACCTGGCGATCAAGAGACCCAGTACTTC CASSPPGDQETQYF
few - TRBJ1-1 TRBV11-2 TGTGCCAGCAGCCTCTCCCGGGAAGCTTTCTTT CASSLSREAFF
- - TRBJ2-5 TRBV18 TGTGCCAGCTCACGAGTCTCGGAGACCCAGTACTTC CASSRVSETQYF
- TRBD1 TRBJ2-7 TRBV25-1 TGTGCCAGTCGGGACAGGTACGAGCAGTACTTC CASRDRYEQYF
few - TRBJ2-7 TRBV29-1 TGCAGCGTTGAACTACCCCGGAGCTACGAGCAGTACTTC CSVELPRSYEQYF
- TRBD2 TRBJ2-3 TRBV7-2 TGTGCCAGCAGCTCCCCCCTAAAGCGGGAAACAGATACGCAGTATTTT CASSSPLKRETDTQYF
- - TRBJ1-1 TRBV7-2 TGTGCCAGCAGCCACTTTGACACTGAAGCTTTCTTT CASSHFDTEAFF
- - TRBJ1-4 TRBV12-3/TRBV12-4 TGTGCCAGCAGGAGAATGGGACTTTATAATGAAAAACTGTTTTTT CASRRMGLYNEKLFF
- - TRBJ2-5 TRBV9 TGTGCCAGCAGCCCTACCGTGTCCGCCTTAAGGCAAGAGACCCAGTACTTC CASSPTVSALRQETQYF
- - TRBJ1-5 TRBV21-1 TGTGCCAGCAGCAGTCACAGGGTCCACGATTTTTATAGCAATCAGCCCCAGCATTTT CASSSHRVHDFYSNQPQHF
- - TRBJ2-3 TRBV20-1 TGCAGTGCTAGAGACTGGGGGGCCCGCACAAATACGCAGTATTTT CSARDWGARTNTQYF
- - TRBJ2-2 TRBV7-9 TGTGCCAGCAGCTCCCACCGGACGGTCAGGGCCGGGGAGCTGTTTTTT CASSSHRTVRAGELFF
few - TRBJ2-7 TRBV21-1 TGTGCCAGCAGCAAAATAGGGGGCTACGAGCAGTACTTC CASSKIGGYEQYF
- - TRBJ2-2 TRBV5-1 TGCGCCAGCAGCTTGGCCGCGGTACCGAACACCGGGGAGCTGTTTTTT CASSLAAVPNTGELFF
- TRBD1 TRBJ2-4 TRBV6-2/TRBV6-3 TGTGCCAGCAGTCTCGGGACAGGGGCGTCCCCCTTACTAGCCAAAAACATTCAGTACTTC CASSLGTGASPLLAKNIQYF
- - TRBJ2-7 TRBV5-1 TGCGCCAGCAGCTGGGACAAGCTCTACGAGCAGTACTTC CASSWDKLYEQYF
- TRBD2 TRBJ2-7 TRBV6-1 TGTGCCAGCAGCCTTTTAGCGGGGTGGTCCTACGAGCAGTACTTC CASSLLAGWSYEQYF
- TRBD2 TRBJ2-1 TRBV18 TGCGCCAGCTCACCCCTCGGCGGGAGGTTGGACAATGAGCAGTTCTTC CASSPLGGRLDNEQFF
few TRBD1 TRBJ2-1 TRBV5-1 TGCGCCAGCAGCTTGGCGACAGGGGGCAGCGAGCAGTTCTTC CASSLATGGSEQFF
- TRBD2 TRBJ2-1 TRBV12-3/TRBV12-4 TGTGCCAGCAGTTCGGCCCCGGTGGGGGGGAACAATGAGCAGTTCTTC CASSSAPVGGNNEQFF
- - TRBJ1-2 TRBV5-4 TGTGCCAGCAGTCTCGGACGGAATGGCTACACCTTC CASSLGRNGYTF
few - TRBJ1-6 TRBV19 TGTGCCAGTAGTATGATGGGACGGGGCAATTCACCCCTCCACTTT CASSMMGRGNSPLHF
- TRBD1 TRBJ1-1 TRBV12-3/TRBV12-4 TGTGCCAGCAGTGCCGGGACAGGGGCATCACCTGAAGCTTTCTTT CASSAGTGASPEAFF
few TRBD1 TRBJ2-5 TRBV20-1 TGCAGTGTTTTACCCCGGGACAGCTTTCAAGAGACCCAGTACTTC CSVLPRDSFQETQYF
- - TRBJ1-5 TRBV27 TGTGCCAGCAGTCCCGGACTGTATAGCTATCAGCCCCAGCATTTT CASSPGLYSYQPQHF
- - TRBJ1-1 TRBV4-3 TGCGCCAGCAGCCAAGATTTCGCAGTGAACACTGAAGCTTTCTTT CASSQDFAVNTEAFF
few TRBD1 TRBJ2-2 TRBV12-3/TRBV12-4 TGTGCCAGCAGGGAGACAGGGGGCAACACCGGGGAGCTGTTTTTT CASRETGGNTGELFF
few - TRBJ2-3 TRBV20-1 TGCAGTGCTAGAGAACGCATATCAGATACGCAGTATTTT CSARERISDTQYF
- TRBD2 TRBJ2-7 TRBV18 TGTGCCAGCTCACCACTACCCCTTGCTGCGGGGGGGCATAACGAGCAGTACTTC CASSPLPLAAGGHNEQYF
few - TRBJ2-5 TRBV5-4 TGTGCCAGCAGCCGAGGCGCGTACCAAGAGACCCAGTACTTC CASSRGAYQETQYF
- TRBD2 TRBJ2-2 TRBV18 TGTGCCAGCTCACCACCCCTAGCGGGGTTCACCGGGGAGCTGTTTTTT CASSPPLAGFTGELFF
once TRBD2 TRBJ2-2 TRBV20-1 TGCAGTGCTAGTAAAGCGGGGGGGCCCGGGGAGCTGTTTTTT CSASKAGGPGELFF
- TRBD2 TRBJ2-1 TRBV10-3 TGTGCCATCAGCCAGACTAGCGGGGGTTACAATGAGCAGTTCTTC CAISQTSGGYNEQFF
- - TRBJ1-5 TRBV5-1 TGCGCCAGCAGCTTGGGGGGAGGGGCAAATCAGCCCCAGCATTTT CASSLGGGANQPQHF
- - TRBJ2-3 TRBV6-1 TGTGCCAGCAGTGATACAAGGCAGGTTACGCAGTATTTT CASSDTRQVTQYF
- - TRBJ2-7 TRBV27 TGTGCCAGCAGTTTAAGGGGGGTTTCCCCCTACGAGCAGTACTTC CASSLRGVSPYEQYF
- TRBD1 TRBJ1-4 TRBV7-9 TGTGCCAGCAGGGATCACAGGGGCCCCGCTAATGAAAAACTGTTTTTT CASRDHRGPANEKLFF
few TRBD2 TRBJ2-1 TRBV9 TGTGCCAGCAGCGTTGGTAGCGGGGAGCACAATGAGCAGTTCTTC CASSVGSGEHNEQFF